Listed below are T cell receptor beta chains from one sample, sequenced in a study of OX40 agonist ivuxolimab in advanced cancers. The repertoire was sequenced with immunoSEQ multiplex PCR; TCRdb's copy has only in-frame clones and lacks some. In the table there are 90,000 or so clones, roughly nine tenths of which are singletons. This specimen was CD4+ or CD8+ T cells sorted from blood, taken in a trial of the OX40 agonist ivuxolimab. These receptor sequences come from an adult with an advanced solid tumor such as melanoma, head and neck, liver or kidney cancer. Each CDR3 is given with its conserved first and last residue. A D gene is named only where the DNA matches it firmly. Clone size appears in some rows only: once, few, many, or a class for an expanded clone.

j_call d_call v_call clone_size cdr3_aa cdr3_nt
TRBJ1-4 NA TRBV6-1 NA CASSEPGWDEKLFF TGTGCCAGCAGTGAACCCGGTTGGGATGAAAAACTGTTTTTT
TRBJ2-1 TRBD2 TRBV7-7 NA CASSPSGRRRQFF TGTGCTAGCAGCCCTAGCGGGAGGCGGAGGCAGTTCTTC
TRBJ1-2 NA TRBV2 medium-sized CASSASGYGYTF TGTGCCAGCTCGGCGTCGGGCTATGGCTACACCTTC
TRBJ2-1 NA TRBV2 NA CASKTGIGLSHEQFF TGTGCCAGCAAGACAGGCATCGGTCTTAGCCATGAGCAGTTCTTC
TRBJ1-1 NA TRBV6-5 NA CASSTDPLGNTEAFF TGTGCCAGCAGTACCGACCCGCTGGGGAACACTGAAGCTTTCTTT
TRBJ1-5 NA TRBV6-1 NA CASRNPGQFNQPQHF TGTGCCAGCAGAAACCCTGGACAGTTCAATCAGCCCCAGCATTTT
TRBJ1-1 TRBD1 TRBV6-5 NA CASSYGTGVEAFF TGTGCCAGCAGTTACGGGACAGGGGTTGAAGCTTTCTTT
TRBJ2-5 TRBD2 TRBV6-1 NA CASSDARGGAGETQYF TGTGCCAGCAGTGACGCGCGCGGGGGGGCCGGAGAGACCCAGTACTTC
TRBJ2-7 NA TRBV6-1 NA CASSESRRIPYEQYF TGTGCCAGCAGTGAAAGTCGACGGATTCCCTACGAGCAGTACTTC
TRBJ2-1 TRBD2 TRBV4-3 NA CASSQGGLALAGFNEQFF TGCGCCAGCAGCCAAGGGGGACTAGCACTAGCGGGTTTCAATGAGCAGTTCTTC
TRBJ2-1 NA TRBV9 once CASSVADRFYNEQFF TGTGCCAGCAGCGTAGCCGACAGATTCTACAATGAGCAGTTCTTC
TRBJ1-6 NA TRBV9 once CASGGASYNSPLHF TGTGCCAGCGGAGGGGCATCCTATAATTCACCCCTCCACTTT
TRBJ2-1 TRBD2 TRBV30 NA CAWGEGVYNEQFF TGTGCCTGGGGGGAGGGTGTCTACAATGAGCAGTTCTTC
TRBJ2-4 TRBD1 TRBV6-5 NA CASSTTGEAKNIQYF TGTGCCAGCAGTACCACAGGGGAAGCCAAAAACATTCAGTACTTC
TRBJ2-1 NA TRBV11-2 NA CASSHRADAGAIF TGTGCCAGCAGCCATAGGGCGGACGCTGGAGCGATCTTC
TRBJ1-2 NA TRBV6-5 NA CASSYGEGSAYGYTF TGTGCCAGCAGTTACGGCGAGGGCAGTGCTTATGGCTACACCTTC
TRBJ1-5 NA TRBV19 NA CASSMAQFDQPQHF TGTGCCAGTAGTATGGCACAGTTCGACCAGCCCCAGCATTTT
TRBJ1-5 NA TRBV19 NA CASSIVLEVGNQPQHF TGTGCCAGTAGTATCGTTCTGGAGGTGGGCAATCAGCCCCAGCATTTT
TRBJ2-2 NA TRBV28 NA CASSFPDTGELFF TGTGCCAGCAGTTTCCCCGACACCGGGGAGCTGTTTTTT
TRBJ2-1 TRBD2 TRBV7-8 NA CASSLGASGSWDEQFF TGTGCCAGCAGCTTAGGGGCTAGCGGGAGTTGGGATGAGCAGTTCTTC
TRBJ1-5 TRBD1 TRBV6-6 many CASSYGGGQGSQPQHF TGTGCCAGCAGTTACGGGGGGGGACAGGGTAGTCAGCCCCAGCATTTT
TRBJ2-1 NA TRBV30 NA CVWSGGPPRYNEQFF TGTGTCTGGAGTGGGGGGCCCCCAAGATACAATGAGCAGTTCTTC
TRBJ1-5 NA TRBV4-3 NA CASSLLTGSNQPQHF TGCGCCAGCAGCCTACTGACAGGCTCCAATCAGCCCCAGCATTTT
TRBJ1-4 NA TRBV30 NA CAWAATNEKLFF TGTGCCTGGGCTGCAACTAATGAAAAACTGTTTTTT
TRBJ1-2 NA TRBV6-5 NA CASSPGAGGYTF TGTGCCAGCAGCCCGGGGGCTGGTGGCTACACCTTC
TRBJ1-4 NA TRBV25-1 NA CASSVSEKLFF TGTGCCAGCAGTGTGAGTGAAAAACTGTTTTTT
TRBJ1-3 NA TRBV28 NA CASTGGASGNTIYF TGTGCCAGCACAGGCGGCGCCTCTGGAAACACCATATATTTT
TRBJ2-5 NA TRBV11-2 once CASTPGETQYF TGTGCCAGTACCCCGGGAGAGACCCAGTACTTC
TRBJ2-1 TRBD2 TRBV27 NA CASSFWTSGSINEQFF TGTGCCAGCAGTTTCTGGACTAGCGGGAGTATAAATGAGCAGTTCTTC
TRBJ2-1 NA TRBV27 NA CASRTWGTGSYNEQFF TGTGCCAGCAGGACATGGGGGACCGGCTCCTACAATGAGCAGTTCTTC
TRBJ1-5 NA TRBV7-4 NA CASSLGADYSNQPQHF TGTGCCAGCAGCTTAGGTGCAGATTATAGCAATCAGCCCCAGCATTTT
TRBJ2-1 NA TRBV4-3 NA CASSQVGGAEQFF TGCGCCAGCAGCCAAGTCGGCGGGGCTGAGCAGTTCTTC
TRBJ2-7 NA TRBV7-2 NA CASSFGRGLSYEQYF TGTGCCAGCAGCTTCGGGCGGGGGCTCTCCTACGAGCAGTACTTC
TRBJ1-2 NA TRBV30 NA CAWTGGYGYTF TGTGCCTGGACTGGGGGCTATGGCTACACCTTC
TRBJ2-1 TRBD2 TRBV2 NA CASSEIGLAGGNEQFF TGTGCCAGCAGTGAGATAGGACTAGCGGGAGGAAATGAGCAGTTCTTC
TRBJ2-7 TRBD1 TRBV6-5 NA CASSYRGRPPYEQYF TGTGCCAGCAGTTACAGGGGGCGTCCACCCTACGAGCAGTACTTC
TRBJ1-1 NA TRBV27 NA CASSPHGGYTEAFF TGTGCCAGCAGCCCCCACGGTGGGTACACTGAAGCTTTCTTT
TRBJ1-2 NA TRBV29-1 NA CSVVVAEDSSYGYTF TGCAGCGTTGTGGTTGCGGAGGACAGCAGCTATGGCTACACCTTC
TRBJ1-1 NA TRBV13 once CASSPGAPMNTEAFF TGTGCCAGCAGTCCCGGGGCCCCCATGAACACTGAAGCTTTCTTT
TRBJ1-5 NA TRBV6-5 few CASSYMAGREPQHF TGTGCCAGCAGTTACATGGCAGGGAGGGAGCCCCAGCATTTT
TRBJ2-1 NA TRBV2 NA CASSDPRTYSYNEQFF TGTGCCAGCAGTGATCCGAGGACCTACTCCTACAATGAGCAGTTCTTC
TRBJ1-5 NA TRBV30 NA CAWSWENSNQPQHF TGTGCCTGGAGCTGGGAGAATAGCAATCAGCCCCAGCATTTT
TRBJ2-1 NA TRBV2 NA CASRTLADSYNEQFF TGTGCCAGCAGGACTTTAGCGGACTCCTACAATGAGCAGTTCTTC
TRBJ2-7 TRBD1 TRBV30 NA CAWSRGDRVYEQYF TGTGCCTGGAGTCGAGGGGACAGAGTCTACGAGCAGTACTTC
TRBJ1-1 NA TRBV19 few CASSGVTEAFF TGTGCCAGTAGTGGGGTCACTGAAGCTTTCTTT
TRBJ1-1 NA TRBV27 NA CASSFAGSGTEAFF TGTGCCAGCAGTTTTGCGGGCTCGGGCACTGAAGCTTTCTTT
TRBJ1-2 NA TRBV7-8 NA CASSFGPTVSYGYTF TGTGCCAGCAGCTTCGGTCCGACAGTCTCCTATGGCTACACCTTC
TRBJ2-1 NA TRBV4-3 NA CASSQVLALETYNEQFF TGCGCCAGCAGCCAAGTCCTTGCGCTCGAAACCTACAATGAGCAGTTCTTC
TRBJ1-2 TRBD1 TRBV28 NA CASSDGTGGGGYTF TGTGCCAGCAGTGACGGGACAGGGGGAGGCGGCTACACCTTC
TRBJ2-7 TRBD2 TRBV6-1 NA CASSEGLAVSYEQYF TGTGCCAGCAGTGAAGGACTAGCGGTTTCCTACGAGCAGTACTTC
TRBJ2-2 NA TRBV13 NA CASSLGLGESNTGELFF TGTGCCAGCAGCTTAGGCCTCGGGGAATCGAACACCGGGGAGCTGTTTTTT
TRBJ2-3 TRBD2 TRBV6-4 NA CASSGSDTDTQYF TGTGCCAGTAGCGGGAGTGATACAGATACGCAGTATTTT
TRBJ2-5 NA TRBV11-1 NA CASSLEGENQETQYF TGTGCCAGCAGCTTAGAGGGGGAGAACCAGGAGACCCAGTACTTC
TRBJ2-6 TRBD2 TRBV19 NA CASCPGLAGGNGANVLTF TGTGCCAGTTGTCCGGGACTAGCGGGAGGAAATGGGGCCAACGTCCTGACTTTC
TRBJ1-5 NA TRBV28 few CASSFGGQPQHF TGTGCCAGCAGTTTTGGGGGCCAGCCCCAGCATTTT
TRBJ2-7 NA TRBV29-1 NA CSVREYEQYF TGCAGCGTCCGGGAGTACGAGCAGTACTTC
TRBJ2-1 NA TRBV2 NA CASSVEGARVPYNEQFF TGTGCCAGCAGTGTGGAGGGGGCCAGGGTACCCTACAATGAGCAGTTCTTC
TRBJ1-3 TRBD1 TRBV7-8 NA CASSSPDRAGNTIYF TGTGCCAGCAGCTCGCCAGACAGGGCTGGAAACACCATATATTTT